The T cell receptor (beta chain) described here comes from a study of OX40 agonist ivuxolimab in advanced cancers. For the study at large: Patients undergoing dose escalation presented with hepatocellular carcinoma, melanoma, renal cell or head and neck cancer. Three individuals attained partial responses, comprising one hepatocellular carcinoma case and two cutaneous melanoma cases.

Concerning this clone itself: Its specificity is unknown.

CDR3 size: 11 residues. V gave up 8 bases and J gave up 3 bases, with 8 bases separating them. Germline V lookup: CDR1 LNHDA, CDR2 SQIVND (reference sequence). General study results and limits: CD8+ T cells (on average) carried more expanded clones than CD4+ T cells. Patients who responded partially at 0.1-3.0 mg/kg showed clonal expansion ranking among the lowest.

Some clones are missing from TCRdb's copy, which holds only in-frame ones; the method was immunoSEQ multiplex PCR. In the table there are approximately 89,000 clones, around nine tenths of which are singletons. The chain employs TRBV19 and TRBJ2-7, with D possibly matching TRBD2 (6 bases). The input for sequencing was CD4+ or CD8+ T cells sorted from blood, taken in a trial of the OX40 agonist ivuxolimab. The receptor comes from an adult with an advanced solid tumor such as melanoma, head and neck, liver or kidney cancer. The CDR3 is CASSGDYEQYF. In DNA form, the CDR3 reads TGTGCCAGTTCGGGGGACTACGAGCAGTACTTC. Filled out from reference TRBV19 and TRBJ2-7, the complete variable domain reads DGGITQSPKYLFRKEGQNVTLSCEQNLNHDAMYWYRQDPGQGLRLIYYSQIVNDFQKGDIAEGYSVSREKKESFPLTVTSAQKNPTAFYLCASSGDYEQYFGPGTRLTVT.